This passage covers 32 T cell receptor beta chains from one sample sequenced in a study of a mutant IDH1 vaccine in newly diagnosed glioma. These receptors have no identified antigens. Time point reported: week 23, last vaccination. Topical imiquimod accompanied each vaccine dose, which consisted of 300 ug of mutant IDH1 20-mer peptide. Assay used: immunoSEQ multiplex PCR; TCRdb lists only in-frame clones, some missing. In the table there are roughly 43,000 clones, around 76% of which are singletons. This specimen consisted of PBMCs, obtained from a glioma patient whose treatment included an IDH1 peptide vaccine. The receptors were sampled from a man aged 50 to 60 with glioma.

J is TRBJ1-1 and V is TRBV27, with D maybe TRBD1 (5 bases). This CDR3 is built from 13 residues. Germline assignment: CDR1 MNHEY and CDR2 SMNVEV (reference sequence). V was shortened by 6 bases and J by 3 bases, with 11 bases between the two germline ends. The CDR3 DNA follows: TGTGCCAGCAGGCACGGGGCGGACACTGAAGCTTTCTTT. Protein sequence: CASRHGADTEAFF.

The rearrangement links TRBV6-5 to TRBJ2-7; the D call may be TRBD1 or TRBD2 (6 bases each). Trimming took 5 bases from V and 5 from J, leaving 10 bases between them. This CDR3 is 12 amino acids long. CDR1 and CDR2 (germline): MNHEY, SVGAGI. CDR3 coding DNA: TGTGCCAGCAGTAGGGGGGCTGACGAGCAGTACTTC. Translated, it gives CASSRGADEQYF.

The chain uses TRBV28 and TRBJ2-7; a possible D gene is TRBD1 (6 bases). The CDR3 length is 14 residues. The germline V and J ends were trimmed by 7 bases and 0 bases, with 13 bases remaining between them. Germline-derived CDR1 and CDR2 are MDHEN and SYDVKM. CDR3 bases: TGTGCCAGCACTGACAGGCTGAGCTCCTACGAGCAGTACTTC. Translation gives CASTDRLSSYEQYF. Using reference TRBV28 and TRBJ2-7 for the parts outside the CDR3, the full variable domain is DVKVTQSSRYLVKRTGEKVFLECVQDMDHENMFWYRQDPGLGLRLIYFSYDVKMKEKGDIPEGYSVSREKKERFSLILESASTNQTSMYLCASTDRLSSYEQYFGPGTRLTVT.

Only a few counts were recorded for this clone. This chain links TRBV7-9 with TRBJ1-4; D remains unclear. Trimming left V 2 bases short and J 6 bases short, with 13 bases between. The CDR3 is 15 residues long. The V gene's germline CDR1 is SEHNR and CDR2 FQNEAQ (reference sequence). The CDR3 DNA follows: TGTGCCAGCAGCTTAAGTTCCGGGAGGGATGAAAAACTGTTTTTT. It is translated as CASSLSSGRDEKLFF.

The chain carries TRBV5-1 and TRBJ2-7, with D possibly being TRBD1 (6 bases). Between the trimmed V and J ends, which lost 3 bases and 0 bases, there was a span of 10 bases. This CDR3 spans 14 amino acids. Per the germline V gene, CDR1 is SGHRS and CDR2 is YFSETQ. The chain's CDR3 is CASSSRDISYEQYF. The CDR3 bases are TGCGCCAGCAGCTCTCGGGACATCTCCTACGAGCAGTACTTC. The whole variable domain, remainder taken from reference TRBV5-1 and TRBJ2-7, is KAGVTQTPRYLIKTRGQQVTLSCSPISGHRSVSWYQQTPGQGLQFLFEYFSETQRNKGNFPGRFSGRQFSNSRSEMNVSTLELGDSALYLCASSSRDISYEQYFGPGTRLTVT.

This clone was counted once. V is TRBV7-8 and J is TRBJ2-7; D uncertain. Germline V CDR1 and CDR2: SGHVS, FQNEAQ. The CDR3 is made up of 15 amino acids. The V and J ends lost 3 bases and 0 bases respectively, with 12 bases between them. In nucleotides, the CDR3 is TGTGCCAGCAGCTTTAAAAGGGAAAGCTCCTACGAGCAGTACTTC. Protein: CASSFKRESSYEQYF.

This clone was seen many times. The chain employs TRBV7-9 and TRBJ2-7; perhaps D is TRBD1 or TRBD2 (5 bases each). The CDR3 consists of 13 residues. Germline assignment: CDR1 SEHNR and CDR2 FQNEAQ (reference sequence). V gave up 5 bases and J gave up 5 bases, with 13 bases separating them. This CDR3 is CASSPRGDDEQYF. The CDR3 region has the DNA TGTGCCAGCAGCCCACGAGGGGACGACGAGCAGTACTTC. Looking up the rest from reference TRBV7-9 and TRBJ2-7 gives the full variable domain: DTGVSQNPRHKITKRGQNVTFRCDPISEHNRLYWYRQTLGQGPEFLTYFQNEAQLEKSRLLSDRFSAERPKGSFSTLEIQRTEQGDSAMYLCASSPRGDDEQYFGPGTRLTVT.

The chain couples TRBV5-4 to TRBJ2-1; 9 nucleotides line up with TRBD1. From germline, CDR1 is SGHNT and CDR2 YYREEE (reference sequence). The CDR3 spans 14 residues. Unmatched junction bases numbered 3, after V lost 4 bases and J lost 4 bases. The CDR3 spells CASSPGTGYNEQFF. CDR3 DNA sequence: TGTGCCAGCAGCCCCGGGACAGGGTACAATGAGCAGTTCTTC.

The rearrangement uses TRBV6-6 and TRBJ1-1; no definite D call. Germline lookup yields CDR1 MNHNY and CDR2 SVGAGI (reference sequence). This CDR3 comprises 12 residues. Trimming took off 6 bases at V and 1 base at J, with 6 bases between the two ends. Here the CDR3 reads CASSKKNTEAFF. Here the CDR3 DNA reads TGTGCCAGCAGCAAAAAGAACACTGAAGCTTTCTTT.

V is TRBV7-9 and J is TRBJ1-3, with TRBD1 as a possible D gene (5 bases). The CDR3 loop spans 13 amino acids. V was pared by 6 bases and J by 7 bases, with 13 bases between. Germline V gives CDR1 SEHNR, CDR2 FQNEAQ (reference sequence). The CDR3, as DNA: TGTGCCAGCAGTCGGGACCTCGGGAACACCATATATTTT. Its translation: CASSRDLGNTIYF. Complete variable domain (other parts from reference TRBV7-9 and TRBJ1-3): DTGVSQNPRHKITKRGQNVTFRCDPISEHNRLYWYRQTLGQGPEFLTYFQNEAQLEKSRLLSDRFSAERPKGSFSTLEIQRTEQGDSAMYLCASSRDLGNTIYFGEGSWLTVV.

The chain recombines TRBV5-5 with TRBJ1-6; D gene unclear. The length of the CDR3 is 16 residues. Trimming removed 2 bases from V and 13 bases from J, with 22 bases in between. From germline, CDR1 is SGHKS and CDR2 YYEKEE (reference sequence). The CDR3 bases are TGTGCCAGCAGCTTAACCGGCTCAATTGGGGATCGGCCCCTCCACTTT. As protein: CASSLTGSIGDRPLHF. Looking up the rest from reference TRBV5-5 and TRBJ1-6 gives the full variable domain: DAGVTQSPTHLIKTRGQQVTLRCSPISGHKSVSWYQQVLGQGPQFIFQYYEKEERGRGNFPDRFSARQFPNYSSELNVNALLLGDSALYLCASSLTGSIGDRPLHFGNGTRLTVT.

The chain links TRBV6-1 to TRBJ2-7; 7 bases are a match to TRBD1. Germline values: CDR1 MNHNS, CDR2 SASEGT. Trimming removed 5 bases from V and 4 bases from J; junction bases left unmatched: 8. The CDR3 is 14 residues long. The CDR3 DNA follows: TGTGCCAGCAGTAGATCCGGGACAGTGTACGAGCAGTACTTC. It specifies CASSRSGTVYEQYF.

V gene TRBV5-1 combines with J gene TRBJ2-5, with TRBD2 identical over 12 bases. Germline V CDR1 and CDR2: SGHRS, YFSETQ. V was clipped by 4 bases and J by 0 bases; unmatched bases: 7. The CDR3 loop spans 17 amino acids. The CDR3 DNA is TGCGCCAGCAGCCAGACTAGCGGGGGACCTTACCAAGAGACCCAGTACTTC. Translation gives CASSQTSGGPYQETQYF.

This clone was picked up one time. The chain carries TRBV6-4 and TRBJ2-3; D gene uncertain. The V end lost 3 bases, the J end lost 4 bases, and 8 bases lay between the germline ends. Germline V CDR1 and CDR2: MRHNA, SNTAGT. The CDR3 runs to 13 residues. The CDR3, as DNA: TGTGCCAGCAGTGAACAAAGCGCAGATACGCAGTATTTT. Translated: CASSEQSADTQYF.

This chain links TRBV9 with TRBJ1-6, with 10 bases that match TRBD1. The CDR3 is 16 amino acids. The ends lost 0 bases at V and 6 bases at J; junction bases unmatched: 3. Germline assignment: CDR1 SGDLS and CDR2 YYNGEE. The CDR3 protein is CASSVGQGALNSPLHF. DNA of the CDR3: TGTGCCAGCAGCGTAGGACAGGGGGCCCTTAATTCACCCCTCCACTTT.

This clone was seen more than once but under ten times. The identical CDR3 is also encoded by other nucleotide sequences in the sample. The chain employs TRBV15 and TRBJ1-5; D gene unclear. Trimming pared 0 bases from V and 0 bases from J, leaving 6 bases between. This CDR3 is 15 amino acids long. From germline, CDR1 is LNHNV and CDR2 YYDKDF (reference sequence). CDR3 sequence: CATSRDPGSNQPQHF. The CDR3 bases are TGTGCCACCAGCAGAGACCCGGGTAGCAATCAGCCCCAGCATTTT.

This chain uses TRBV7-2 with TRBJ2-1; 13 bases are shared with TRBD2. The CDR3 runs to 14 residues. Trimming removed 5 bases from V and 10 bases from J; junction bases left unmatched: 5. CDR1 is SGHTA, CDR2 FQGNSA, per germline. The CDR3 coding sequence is TGTGCCAGCAGCCTGACTAGCGGGGGGCCGGAGCAGTTCTTC. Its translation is CASSLTSGGPEQFF.

The chain's CDR3 is CASRAYSYEQYF. The CDR3 nucleotides are TGTGCCAGCAGGGCCTACTCCTACGAGCAGTACTTC. The V call is TRBV6-1, the J call TRBJ2-7; D ambiguous. Trimming took off 6 bases at V and 0 bases at J, with 6 bases between the two ends. There are 12 residues in the CDR3. The V gene's germline CDR1 is MNHNS and CDR2 SASEGT.

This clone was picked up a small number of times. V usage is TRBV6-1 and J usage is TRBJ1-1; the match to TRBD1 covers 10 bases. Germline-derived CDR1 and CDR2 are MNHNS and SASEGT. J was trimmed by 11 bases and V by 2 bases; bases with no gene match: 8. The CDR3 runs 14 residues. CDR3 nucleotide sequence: TGTGCCAGCAGTGAAAGGGACAGGGGATGGGGTGCTTTCTTT. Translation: CASSERDRGWGAFF.

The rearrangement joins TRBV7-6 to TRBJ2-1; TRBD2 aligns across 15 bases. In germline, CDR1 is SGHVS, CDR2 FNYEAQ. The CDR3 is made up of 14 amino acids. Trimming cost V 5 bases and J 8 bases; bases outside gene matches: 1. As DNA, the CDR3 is TGTGCCAGCAGCCGGACTAGCGGGGGGGATGAGCAGTTCTTC. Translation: CASSRTSGGDEQFF. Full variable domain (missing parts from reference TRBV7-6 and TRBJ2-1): GAGVSQSPRYKVTKRGQDVALRCDPISGHVSLYWYRQALGQGPEFLTYFNYEAQQDKSGLPNDRFSAERPEGSISTLTIQRTEQRDSAMYRCASSRTSGGDEQFFGPGTRLTVL.

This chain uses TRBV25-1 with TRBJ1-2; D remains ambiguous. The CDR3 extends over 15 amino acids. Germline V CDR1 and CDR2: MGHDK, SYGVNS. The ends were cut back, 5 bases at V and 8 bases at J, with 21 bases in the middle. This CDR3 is CASSPSESPLRGYTF. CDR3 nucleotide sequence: TGTGCCAGCAGTCCTTCAGAGAGCCCGTTGAGGGGCTACACCTTC.

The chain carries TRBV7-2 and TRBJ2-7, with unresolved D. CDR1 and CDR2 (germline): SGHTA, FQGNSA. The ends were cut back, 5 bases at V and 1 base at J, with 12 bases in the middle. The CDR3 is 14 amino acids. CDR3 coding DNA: TGTGCCAGCAGCCCGGCAGCTTCATCCTACGAGCAGTACTTC. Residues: CASSPAASSYEQYF.

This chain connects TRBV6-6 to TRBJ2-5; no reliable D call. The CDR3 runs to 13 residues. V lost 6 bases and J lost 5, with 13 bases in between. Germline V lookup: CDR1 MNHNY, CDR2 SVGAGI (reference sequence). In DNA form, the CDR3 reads TGTGCCAGCAGAGGAGCCCTGGGGGAGACCCAGTACTTC. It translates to CASRGALGETQYF.

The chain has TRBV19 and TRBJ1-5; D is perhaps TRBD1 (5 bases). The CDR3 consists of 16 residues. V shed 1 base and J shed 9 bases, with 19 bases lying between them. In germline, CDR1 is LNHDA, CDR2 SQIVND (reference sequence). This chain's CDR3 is CASSIAGATGTRPQHF. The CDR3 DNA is TGTGCCAGTAGTATAGCGGGAGCCACTGGGACGCGGCCCCAGCATTTT.

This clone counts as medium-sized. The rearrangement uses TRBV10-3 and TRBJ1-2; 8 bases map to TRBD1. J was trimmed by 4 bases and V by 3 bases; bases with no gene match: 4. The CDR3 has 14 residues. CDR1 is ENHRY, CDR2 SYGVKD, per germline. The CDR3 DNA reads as TGTGCCATCAGTGAAAGGCAGGGGGCCTATGGCTACACCTTC. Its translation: CAISERQGAYGYTF.

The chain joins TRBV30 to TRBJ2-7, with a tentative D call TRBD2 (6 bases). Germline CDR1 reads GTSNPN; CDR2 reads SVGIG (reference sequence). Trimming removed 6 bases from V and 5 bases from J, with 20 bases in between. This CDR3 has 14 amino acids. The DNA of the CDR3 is TGTGCCTGCCCCCGCGGGGCCGGCCTCCACGAGCAGTACTTC. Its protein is CACPRGAGLHEQYF.

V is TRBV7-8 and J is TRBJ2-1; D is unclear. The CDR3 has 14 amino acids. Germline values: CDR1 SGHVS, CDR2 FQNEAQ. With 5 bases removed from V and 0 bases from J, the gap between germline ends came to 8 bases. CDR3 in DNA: TGTGCCAGCAGCCGCGAGGCCTCCTACAATGAGCAGTTCTTC. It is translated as CASSREASYNEQFF.

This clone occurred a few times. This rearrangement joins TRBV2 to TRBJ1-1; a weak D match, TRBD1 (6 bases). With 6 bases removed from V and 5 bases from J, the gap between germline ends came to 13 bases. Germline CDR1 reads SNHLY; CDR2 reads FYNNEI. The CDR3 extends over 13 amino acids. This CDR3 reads CASREGVKTEAFF. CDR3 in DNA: TGTGCCAGCAGAGAGGGGGTTAAAACTGAAGCTTTCTTT.

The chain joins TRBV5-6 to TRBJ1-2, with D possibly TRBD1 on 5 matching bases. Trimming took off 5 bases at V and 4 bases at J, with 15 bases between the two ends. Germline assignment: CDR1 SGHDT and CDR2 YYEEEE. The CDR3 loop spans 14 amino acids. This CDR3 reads CASSPATEFYGYTF. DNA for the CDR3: TGTGCCAGCAGTCCGGCGACAGAATTCTATGGCTACACCTTC.

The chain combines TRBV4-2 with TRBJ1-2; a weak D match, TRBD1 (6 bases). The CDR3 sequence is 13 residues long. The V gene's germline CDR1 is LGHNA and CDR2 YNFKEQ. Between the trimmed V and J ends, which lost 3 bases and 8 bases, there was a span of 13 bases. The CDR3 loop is CASSQPNREGYTF. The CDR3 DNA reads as TGTGCCAGCAGCCAGCCCAACAGGGAGGGCTACACCTTC.

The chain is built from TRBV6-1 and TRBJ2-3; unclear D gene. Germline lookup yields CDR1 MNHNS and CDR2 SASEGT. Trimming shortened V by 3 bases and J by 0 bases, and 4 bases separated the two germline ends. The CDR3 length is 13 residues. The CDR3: CASSDQSTDTQYF. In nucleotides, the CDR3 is TGTGCCAGCAGTGACCAGAGCACAGATACGCAGTATTTT.

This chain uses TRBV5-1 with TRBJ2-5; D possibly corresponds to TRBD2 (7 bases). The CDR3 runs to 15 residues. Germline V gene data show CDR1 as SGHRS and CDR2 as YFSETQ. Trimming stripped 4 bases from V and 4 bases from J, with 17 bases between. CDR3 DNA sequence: TGCGCCAGCAGCCTCACAAGGGGGGGCCGAGAGACCCAGTACTTC. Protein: CASSLTRGGRETQYF.